The text below deals with one T cell receptor (beta chain). Its target is unknown. Patients showing uncontrolled infection, other autoimmune disease, pregnancy or lactation were ineligible. Orbital computed tomography and thyroid ultrasound, together with serum TRAb and thyroxine and clinical symptoms, were used for diagnoses. RNA transcripts served as the template for amplifying TCR beta CDR3 regions. The study used the HTBI primer set for a first-round RT-PCR of the TCR CDR3. Each CDR3 protein gets one entry after TCRdb re-called the multiplex PCR reads with MiXCR. The sample has 400,000 to 500,000 distinct CDR3 sequences, approximately 15% seen once. The source of the sample is a study of T cells in Graves' hyperthyroidism and ophthalmopathy. The ends lost 7 bases at V and 5 bases at J; junction bases unmatched: 3. Germline loops: CDR1 WSHSY, CDR2 SAAADI. This CDR3 contains 12 residues. Findings of the study overall: Ophthalmopathy onset followed model prediction by a median about 6.9 months.

The chain uses TRBV10-2 and TRBJ2-3, with 7 nucleotides matching TRBD2. Sequenced input: blood. The receptor's source is a woman under 30 with Graves' hyperthyroidism. The CDR3 coding sequence is TGCGCCAGCACCCAGCGGGGAGATACGCAGTATTTT. Protein sequence: CASTQRGDTQYF.